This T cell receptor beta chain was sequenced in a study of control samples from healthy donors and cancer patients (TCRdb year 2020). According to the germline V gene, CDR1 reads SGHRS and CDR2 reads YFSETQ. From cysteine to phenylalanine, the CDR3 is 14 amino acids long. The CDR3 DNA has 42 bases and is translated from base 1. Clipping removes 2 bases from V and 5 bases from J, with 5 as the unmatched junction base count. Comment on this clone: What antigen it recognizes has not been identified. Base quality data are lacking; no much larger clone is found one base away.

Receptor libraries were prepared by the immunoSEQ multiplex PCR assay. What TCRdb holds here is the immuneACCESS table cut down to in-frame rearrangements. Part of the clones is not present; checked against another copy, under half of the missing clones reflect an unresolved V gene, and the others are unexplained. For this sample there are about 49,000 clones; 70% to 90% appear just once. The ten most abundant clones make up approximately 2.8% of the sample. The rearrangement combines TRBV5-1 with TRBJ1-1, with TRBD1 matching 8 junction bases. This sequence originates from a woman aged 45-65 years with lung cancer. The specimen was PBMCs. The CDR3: CASSFGQGGTEAFF. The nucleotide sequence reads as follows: TGCGCCAGCAGCTTCGGACAGGGTGGAACTGAAGCTTTCTTT.